Listed below are T cell receptor beta chains from one sample, sequenced in a study of T cell changes during pregnancy in multiple sclerosis. This table comes from immunoSEQ multiplex PCR, and its TCRdb copy is limited to in-frame clones, with some not included. The sample shows 60,000 to 85,000 clones, 90% to 95% of them seen only once. Sequenced material: peripheral blood, taken in the second trimester of pregnancy. The receptor set was obtained from a female donor with multiple sclerosis, enrolled in a pregnancy study. Both conserved end residues are part of each CDR3. Fields, in order: D gene, clone size, J gene, V gene, CDR3 protein, CDR3 DNA. D genes are given only for firm matches. Clone size, where shown, is once, few, many, or a class for clones that have expanded.

TRBD1,.,TRBJ1-6,TRBV30,CAYGQGNSPLHF,TGTGCCTACGGACAGGGGAATTCACCCCTCCACTTT
TRBD1,.,TRBJ2-7,TRBV7-2,CASSTGQDEQYF,TGTGCCAGCAGCACCGGACAGGACGAGCAGTACTTC
TRBD1,.,TRBJ2-1,TRBV9,CASSERTGGGDEQFF,TGTGCCAGCAGCGAGCGGACAGGGGGTGGCGATGAGCAGTTCTTC
.,.,TRBJ2-7,TRBV5-1,CASSLGDSLPSGEQYF,TGCGCCAGCAGCTTGGGGGACTCGCTCCCCTCGGGGGAGCAGTACTTC
.,.,TRBJ1-2,TRBV5-6,CASSSYYGYTF,TGTGCCAGCAGCTCCTATTATGGCTACACCTTC
TRBD1,once,TRBJ2-5,TRBV29-1,CSVGQGQETQYF,TGCAGCGTTGGACAGGGTCAGGAGACCCAGTACTTC
.,.,TRBJ2-7,TRBV5-1,CASSLYFAGNEQYF,TGCGCCAGCAGCTTGTACTTTGCGGGGAACGAGCAGTACTTC
TRBD1,.,TRBJ1-4,TRBV7-9,CASSQGAGEKLFF,TGTGCCAGCAGCCAGGGGGCGGGGGAAAAACTGTTTTTT
.,.,TRBJ1-5,TRBV2,CASSPSVSNQPQHF,TGTGCCAGCAGTCCTTCAGTGAGCAATCAGCCCCAGCATTTT
TRBD2,.,TRBJ2-2,TRBV6-5,CASSYGLAGNTGELFF,TGTGCCAGCAGTTACGGGCTAGCGGGGAACACCGGGGAGCTGTTTTTT
.,.,TRBJ1-5,TRBV28,CASSPHSGDQPQHF,TGTGCCAGCAGTCCTCATTCGGGGGATCAGCCCCAGCATTTT
.,few,TRBJ1-5,TRBV5-8,CASSTPGGVEQPQHF,TGTGCCAGCAGCACCCCGGGAGGGGTAGAGCAGCCCCAGCATTTT
.,few,TRBJ2-5,TRBV25-1,CASSEFPEVQETQYF,TGTGCCAGCAGTGAATTCCCGGAGGTACAAGAGACCCAGTACTTC
TRBD1,.,TRBJ2-7,TRBV6-1,CASTVGQGAYEQYF,TGTGCCAGCACCGTTGGACAGGGAGCCTACGAGCAGTACTTC
TRBD2,.,TRBJ2-3,TRBV9,CASSGTTSGRGDTQYF,TGTGCCAGCAGCGGAACGACTAGCGGGAGGGGCGATACGCAGTATTTT
.,.,TRBJ1-1,TRBV5-1,CASSLSPSPAEAFF,TGCGCCAGCAGCTTATCTCCTTCCCCGGCTGAAGCTTTCTTT
.,.,TRBJ2-5,TRBV19,CASSIGPKSGETQYF,TGTGCCAGTAGTATAGGCCCCAAGAGTGGAGAGACCCAGTACTTC
TRBD1,.,TRBJ2-3,TRBV29-1,CSVEGQGMGTDTQYF,TGCAGCGTTGAAGGACAGGGAATGGGGACAGATACGCAGTATTTT
.,.,TRBJ1-2,TRBV30,CAWSVEGDPPQGYGYTF,TGTGCCTGGAGTGTAGAAGGGGATCCACCGCAGGGCTATGGCTACACCTTC
.,.,TRBJ2-2,TRBV6-1,CASSEIGSTGELFF,TGTGCCAGCAGTGAAATCGGGTCCACCGGGGAGCTGTTTTTT
.,once,TRBJ2-5,TRBV6-5,CASSYTGGRQETQYF,TGTGCCAGCAGTTACACGGGGGGCCGCCAAGAGACCCAGTACTTC
TRBD1,.,TRBJ1-4,TRBV5-1,CASSSGQLSTNEKLFF,TGCGCCAGCAGCTCGGGACAGCTTAGCACCAATGAAAAACTGTTTTTT
TRBD1,.,TRBJ1-1,TRBV7-9,CASSPRRRGLGNTEAFF,TGTGCCAGCAGCCCACGGAGAAGGGGGCTAGGGAACACTGAAGCTTTCTTT
.,.,TRBJ1-2,TRBV6-5,CASSGYRDANYGYTF,TGTGCCAGCAGTGGCTACAGGGATGCGAACTATGGCTACACCTTC
TRBD1,.,TRBJ2-7,TRBV4-2,CASSQGPGQGTDEQYF,TGTGCCAGCAGCCAAGGGCCGGGACAGGGAACGGACGAGCAGTACTTC
TRBD2,.,TRBJ2-2,TRBV7-3,CASSLGGVTGELFF,TGTGCCAGCAGCTTGGGAGGGGTTACCGGGGAGCTGTTTTTT
TRBD1,.,TRBJ1-2,TRBV5-6,CASSNEGDRELRGYTF,TGTGCCAGCAGCAACGAGGGGGACAGGGAATTACGGGGCTACACCTTC
.,.,TRBJ2-2,TRBV9,CASSGVESTGELFF,TGTGCCAGCAGCGGTGTTGAGTCCACCGGGGAGCTGTTTTTT
.,.,TRBJ2-2,TRBV30,CAWTSPNTGELFF,TGTGCCTGGACCTCTCCGAACACCGGGGAGCTGTTTTTT
TRBD1,.,TRBJ1-4,TRBV30,CACPGTGGEKLFF,TGTGCCTGCCCCGGGACAGGGGGAGAAAAACTGTTTTTT
.,once,TRBJ2-1,TRBV7-6,CASSLAKYNEQFF,TGTGCCAGCAGCTTGGCCAAGTACAATGAGCAGTTCTTC
TRBD2,.,TRBJ2-3,TRBV5-4,CASTRGTSGGADTQYF,TGTGCCAGCACCCGGGGGACTAGCGGGGGGGCAGATACGCAGTATTTT
TRBD1,.,TRBJ1-2,TRBV2,CASSDTLGGVDYGYTF,TGTGCCAGCAGTGATACGTTAGGGGGCGTCGACTATGGCTACACCTTC
TRBD1,.,TRBJ2-5,TRBV15,CATSRGTGGYKETQYF,TGTGCCACCAGCAGAGGTACAGGGGGCTATAAAGAGACCCAGTACTTC
.,.,TRBJ1-1,TRBV7-9,CAILTGNTEAFF,TGTGCCATATTAACAGGGAACACTGAAGCTTTCTTT
TRBD1,.,TRBJ1-5,TRBV4-2,CASSQEPGTGNQPQHF,TGTGCCAGCAGCCAAGAACCCGGGACAGGGAACCAGCCCCAGCATTTT
.,.,TRBJ1-1,TRBV11-2,CASSLVQGTEAFF,TGTGCCAGCAGCTTAGTCCAGGGCACTGAAGCTTTCTTT
.,.,TRBJ1-1,TRBV28,CASSAGTEAFF,TGTGCCAGCAGTGCCGGGACAGAAGCTTTCTTT
.,.,TRBJ2-7,TRBV5-1,CASSPISGSRATYEQYF,TGCGCCAGCAGCCCCATATCGGGGAGCCGCGCTACCTACGAGCAGTACTTC
.,once,TRBJ2-1,TRBV30,CAWSSEYNEQFF,TGTGCCTGGAGTAGCGAGTACAATGAGCAGTTCTTC
TRBD2,.,TRBJ2-1,TRBV27,CASRTSDNEQFF,TGTGCCAGCAGGACTAGCGATAATGAGCAGTTCTTC
.,.,TRBJ1-1,TRBV18,CASSRGHPNTEAFF,TGTGCCAGCTCACGAGGACACCCGAACACTGAAGCTTTCTTT
.,.,TRBJ2-7,TRBV5-6,CASSTRDTGLSEQYF,TGTGCCAGCAGTACTCGGGACACGGGCCTTTCCGAGCAGTACTTC
TRBD2,.,TRBJ2-5,TRBV9,CASSLGLAESQYF,TGTGCCAGCAGCCTGGGACTAGCTGAGAGTCAGTACTTC
TRBD1,.,TRBJ2-5,TRBV5-1,CASSRTGESGETQYF,TGCGCCAGCAGCCGGACAGGGGAATCGGGGGAGACCCAGTACTTC
TRBD1,.,TRBJ2-7,TRBV9,CASSVGSAQGNAYEQYF,TGTGCCAGCAGCGTTGGGAGTGCACAGGGGAATGCCTACGAGCAGTACTTC
TRBD2,.,TRBJ2-2,TRBV27,CASSLWGTSLSTGELFF,TGTGCCAGCAGTTTATGGGGGACTAGCTTAAGCACCGGGGAGCTGTTTTTT
.,once,TRBJ1-2,TRBV2,CASRDSNNYGYTF,TGTGCCAGCAGGGACAGTAATAACTATGGCTACACCTTC
TRBD1,.,TRBJ1-2,TRBV27,CASSLSPFDRAIVYTF,TGTGCCAGCAGTTTATCCCCATTCGACAGGGCAATTGTCTACACCTTC